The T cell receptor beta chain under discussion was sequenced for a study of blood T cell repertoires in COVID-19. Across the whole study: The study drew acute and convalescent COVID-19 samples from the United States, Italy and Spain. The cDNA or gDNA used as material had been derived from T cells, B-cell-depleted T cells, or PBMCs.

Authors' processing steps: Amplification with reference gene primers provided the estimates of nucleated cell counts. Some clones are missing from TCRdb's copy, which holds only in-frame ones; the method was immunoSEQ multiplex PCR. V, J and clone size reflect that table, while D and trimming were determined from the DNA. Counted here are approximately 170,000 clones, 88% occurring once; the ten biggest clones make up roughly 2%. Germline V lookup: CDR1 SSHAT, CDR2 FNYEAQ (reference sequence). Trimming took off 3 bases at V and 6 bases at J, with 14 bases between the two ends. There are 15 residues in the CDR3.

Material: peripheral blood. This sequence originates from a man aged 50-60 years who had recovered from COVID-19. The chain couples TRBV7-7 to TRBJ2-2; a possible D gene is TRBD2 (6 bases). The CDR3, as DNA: TGTGCCAGCAGCTTGGGAGGAGTAGGGTCCGGGGAGCTGTTTTTT. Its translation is CASSLGGVGSGELFF.